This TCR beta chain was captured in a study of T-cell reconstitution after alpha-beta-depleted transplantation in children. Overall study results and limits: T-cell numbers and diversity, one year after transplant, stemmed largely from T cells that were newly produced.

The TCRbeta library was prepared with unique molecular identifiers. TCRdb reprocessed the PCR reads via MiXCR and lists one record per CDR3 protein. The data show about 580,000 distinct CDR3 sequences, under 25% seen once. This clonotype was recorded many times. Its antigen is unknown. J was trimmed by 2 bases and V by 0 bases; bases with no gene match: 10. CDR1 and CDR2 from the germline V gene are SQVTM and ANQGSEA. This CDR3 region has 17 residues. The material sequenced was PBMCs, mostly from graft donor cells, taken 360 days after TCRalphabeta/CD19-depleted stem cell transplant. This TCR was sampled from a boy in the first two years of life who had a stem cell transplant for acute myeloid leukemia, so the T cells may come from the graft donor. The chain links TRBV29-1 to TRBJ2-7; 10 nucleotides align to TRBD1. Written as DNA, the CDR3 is TGCAGCGTTGAAGATCCTCGGGGACAGGGGTCCCCCTACGAGCAGTACTTC. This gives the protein CSVEDPRGQGSPYEQYF.